Listed below are T cell receptor beta chains from one sample, sequenced in a study of blood T cell repertoires in COVID-19. Generated by immunoSEQ multiplex PCR, the TCRdb table keeps only in-frame clones and is missing some. This sample has approximately 78,000 clones; around four fifths occur once, and the top ten carry 18%. What was sequenced was peripheral blood. These receptors all stem from an elderly woman with acute or convalescent COVID-19. The CDR3 runs from the conserved cysteine through the conserved F or W. The D gene is left open where the match is weak. The size field is filled for only some rows; it gives once, few, many or a size class.

length: 12; D: -; size: once; V: TRBV30; J: TRBJ1-1; CDR3: CAWSHPSGEAFF; DNA: TGTGCCTGGAGCCATCCATCGGGGGAAGCTTTCTTT
length: 13; D: TRBD1; size: once; V: TRBV29-1; J: TRBJ2-5; CDR3: CSASTGFQETQYF; DNA: TGCAGCGCCTCGACAGGGTTTCAGGAGACCCAGTACTTC
length: 12; D: TRBD1; size: -; V: TRBV12-3/TRBV12-4; J: TRBJ1-2; CDR3: CASSSDRVGYTF; DNA: TGTGCCAGCAGTTCCGACAGGGTAGGCTACACCTTC
length: 14; D: -; size: -; V: TRBV10-3; J: TRBJ1-2; CDR3: CAITDMTSNYGYTF; DNA: TGTGCCATCACTGATATGACATCTAACTATGGCTACACCTTC
length: 15; D: TRBD2; size: -; V: TRBV4-2; J: TRBJ2-5; CDR3: CASSQGLADQETQYF; DNA: TGTGCCAGCAGCCAAGGGCTAGCGGACCAAGAGACCCAGTACTTC
length: 16; D: TRBD1; size: -; V: TRBV6-1; J: TRBJ1-3; CDR3: CASSEVPTGVGNTIYF; DNA: TGTGCCAGCAGTGAAGTTCCGACAGGGGTTGGAAACACCATATATTTT
length: 17; D: -; size: few; V: TRBV9; J: TRBJ2-5; CDR3: CASNRGASGAAGETQYF; DNA: TGTGCCAGCAACAGGGGGGCTAGCGGGGCAGCGGGAGAGACCCAGTACTTC
length: 13; D: TRBD1; size: -; V: TRBV15; J: TRBJ2-3; CDR3: CATSRTTGYTQYF; DNA: TGTGCCACCAGCAGGACGACAGGGTATACGCAGTATTTT
length: 16; D: -; size: -; V: TRBV10-1; J: TRBJ2-1; CDR3: CASSESRGGSYNEQFF; DNA: TGCGCCAGCAGTGAGTCGAGGGGGGGCTCCTACAATGAGCAGTTCTTC
length: 16; D: -; size: -; V: TRBV6-1; J: TRBJ2-3; CDR3: CASSEGGFRATDTQYF; DNA: TGTGCCAGCAGTGAAGGAGGGTTCCGGGCGACAGATACGCAGTATTTT
length: 15; D: -; size: -; V: TRBV4-2; J: TRBJ2-3; CDR3: CASSPSGGLTDTQYF; DNA: TGTGCCAGCAGCCCAAGTGGAGGCTTAACAGATACGCAGTATTTT
length: 13; D: -; size: -; V: TRBV12-3/TRBV12-4; J: TRBJ1-2; CDR3: CASSLNSDYGYTF; DNA: TGTGCCAGCAGTTTAAACAGTGACTATGGCTACACCTTC
length: 17; D: -; size: -; V: TRBV7-8; J: TRBJ1-5; CDR3: CASSPGADAYSNQPQHF; DNA: TGTGCCAGCAGCCCTGGGGCGGACGCCTATAGCAATCAGCCCCAGCATTTT
length: 17; D: TRBD1; size: -; V: TRBV24-1; J: TRBJ1-1; CDR3: CATSDPLGGTENTEAFF; DNA: TGTGCCACCAGTGACCCGCTTGGCGGGACAGAGAACACTGAAGCTTTCTTT
length: 14; D: TRBD1; size: -; V: TRBV29-1; J: TRBJ2-7; CDR3: CSGRQGLEFGEQYF; DNA: TGCAGCGGCAGACAGGGGTTGGAGTTCGGGGAGCAGTACTTC
length: 14; D: TRBD1; size: -; V: TRBV19; J: TRBJ1-6; CDR3: CASSHRGSNSPLHF; DNA: TGTGCCAGTAGTCACAGGGGATCCAATTCACCCCTCCACTTT
length: 14; D: -; size: -; V: TRBV3-1/TRBV3-2; J: TRBJ1-5; CDR3: CASSQAGLSQPQHF; DNA: TGTGCCAGCAGCCAAGCAGGGTTGAGTCAGCCCCAGCATTTT
length: 11; D: TRBD1; size: once; V: TRBV5-1; J: TRBJ2-1; CDR3: CASSPGQVRFF; DNA: TGCGCCAGCAGCCCGGGACAGGTCAGGTTCTTC
length: 15; D: TRBD1; size: -; V: TRBV11-2; J: TRBJ2-7; CDR3: CASSLTRDRVYEQYF; DNA: TGTGCCAGCAGCTTAACCCGGGACAGGGTTTACGAGCAGTACTTC
length: 14; D: -; size: -; V: TRBV19; J: TRBJ2-5; CDR3: CASSMTLYQETQYF; DNA: TGTGCCAGTAGTATGACTCTTTACCAAGAGACCCAGTACTTC
length: 17; D: TRBD1; size: once; V: TRBV27; J: TRBJ1-2; CDR3: CASSFRDRGPYNYGYTF; DNA: TGTGCCAGCAGTTTCCGGGACAGGGGGCCCTATAACTATGGCTACACCTTC
length: 14; D: -; size: -; V: TRBV6-6; J: TRBJ2-3; CDR3: CASSYSREGDTQYF; DNA: TGTGCCAGCAGTTACTCCAGGGAAGGAGATACGCAGTATTTT
length: 13; D: -; size: -; V: TRBV12-5; J: TRBJ1-4; CDR3: CASVGASNEKLFF; DNA: TGTGCTAGTGTGGGGGCGAGTAATGAAAAACTGTTTTTT
length: 14; D: TRBD1; size: -; V: TRBV5-4; J: TRBJ2-7; CDR3: CASAEGTGKEEQYF; DNA: TGTGCCAGCGCGGAAGGGACAGGGAAGGAGGAGCAGTACTTC
length: 12; D: -; size: -; V: TRBV5-1; J: TRBJ2-1; CDR3: CASREPTGEQFF; DNA: TGCGCCAGCAGGGAACCGACGGGTGAGCAGTTCTTC
length: 15; D: -; size: -; V: TRBV11-2; J: TRBJ2-7; CDR3: CASSFRSDGEDEQYF; DNA: TGTGCCAGCAGCTTTAGGTCGGACGGGGAGGACGAGCAGTACTTC
length: 15; D: -; size: -; V: TRBV14; J: TRBJ2-7; CDR3: CASSPADRHSYEQYF; DNA: TGTGCCAGCAGCCCCGCTGACAGGCACTCCTACGAGCAGTACTTC